This T cell receptor beta chain was sequenced in a study of vaccination and CD4 T cells after COVID-19. Overall study: A positive SARS-CoV-2 nasal swab PCR result was recorded for each convalescent patient; about nine were mild and one severe. Each post-COVID sample was drawn after diagnosis, and the median interval was approximately 100 days (range 35 to 161). A median of around 70 days (range 14 to 241) separated dose two from the taking of post-vaccine samples. Study-wide points: Within convalescent individuals, 304 out of 307 vaccine-specific clones proved to be spike mono-reactive.

With regard to this clonotype: The antigen is undetermined.

Germline values: CDR1 LNHDA, CDR2 SQIVND (reference sequence). The ends were cut back, 6 bases at V and 1 base at J, with 16 bases in the middle. The CDR3 spans 15 residues. Time point described: late sampling 161 to 241 days after vaccination in three convalescent patients. Using its own MiXCR run on the PCR reads, TCRdb lists one record per CDR3 protein. Of roughly 28,000 distinct CDR3 sequences listed, roughly 45% are singletons. The genes are TRBV19 and TRBJ2-7; D not certain. The TCR was taken from a human donor who had recovered from COVID-19. The starting material was CD4+ T cells from blood, obtained about 7 months after SARS-CoV-2 vaccination. The CDR3 DNA reads TGTGCCAGTAGCCAAAAAATTGACGGATCCTACGAGCAGTACTTC. This encodes CASSQKIDGSYEQYF.